The T cell receptor beta chain under discussion was sequenced for a study of T cell repertoires in cytomegalovirus infection (dated by TCRdb to between 2017 and 2020). About the investigation overall: Peptide stimulations targeted recently identified HLA-C-restricted CMV epitopes, whose presentation resists viral immunomodulation, together with well-studied HLA-B-restricted epitopes. Donor HLA type was relevant to the analysis, because carriage of CMV infection together with the matching HLA type was indicated by public TCR beta signatures. Points the paper makes about the study in general: The ex vivo response was dominated by HLA-C-restricted CMV-specific TCR beta clonotypes, which also provided the single most frequent clonotype in two of eight donors. Carriers of CMV infection plus the relevant HLA type were discriminated by the cumulative frequency of public TCR beta family members in the study cohort and in an independent roughly 380-donor cohort.

The reads were generated on an Illumina HiSeq 1500. TCRdb ran its own pipeline on the public reads, namely fastp trimming at Q25 and MiXCR clone calling, and kept in-frame beta chains. Each CDR3 protein gets just one entry, which takes the most common genes and DNA from the rows behind it. The sample contains hundreds of thousands of distinct CDR3 sequences, roughly 30% of them found a single time. The ten most abundant clones make up under 15% of the sample. This clonotype occurred a few times. Its antigen specificity is not known. One base away there is no much larger clone; base qualities are not given. This sample's treatment or condition label indicates: in vitro stimulation with specific CMV peptide epitopes to enrich CMV-specific T cells. Deletion took 5 bases off V and 0 bases off J, with a span of 11 bases between the germline ends. Based on the germline V gene, the CDR1 and CDR2 sequences are MNHNS and SASEGT. The CDR3 contains 15 residues, cysteine and phenylalanine counted. Left in the record is the CDR3 DNA by itself, 45 bases read in frame from the first base.

The sequence links TRBV6-1 to TRBJ2-1; the D region possibly corresponds to TRBD1 (6 bases align). Sample: cultured CD8+ T cells from PBMCs, taken from culture after CMV antigen stimulation. This clonotype was obtained from a human donor in good health (CMV status not recorded). Some clones in this sample may be carry-over from other donors' samples. The CDR3 amino acid sequence is: CASSTRQDSYNEQFF. The bases are TGTGCCAGCAGTACGCGACAGGACTCCTACAATGAGCAGTTCTTC.